This T cell receptor (beta chain) comes out of a study of preoperative IRX-2 immunotherapy in early breast cancer. Produced via immunoSEQ multiplex PCR; TCRdb's table is partial and in-frame only. The sample includes around 13,000 clones, approximately 91% seen only once; the top ten take 25% to 35%. With 3 bases clipped from V and 6 bases from J, the junction kept 8 bases outside the gene matches. Germline V gene data show CDR1 as SEHNR and CDR2 as FQNEAQ (reference sequence). This CDR3 has 15 amino acids. Treatment: preoperative locoregional IRX-2 cytokine immunotherapy. Patients received preoperative, locoregional IRX-2 cytokine immunotherapy in a phase Ib study.

This specimen was taken from a patient treated with IRX-2 immunotherapy. This rearrangement joins TRBV7-9 to TRBJ1-1; TRBD1 matches at 9 bases. This receptor was taken from a human donor with breast cancer. The CDR3 loop reads CASSFTSGQGSEAFF. In DNA form, the CDR3 reads TGTGCCAGCAGCTTCACATCGGGACAGGGTTCTGAAGCTTTCTTT.